The 5 T cell receptor beta chains reported below all come from one sample, sequenced in a study of CD8 T cells in ankylosing spondylitis. Notes on the study in general: There was a TCR beta motif, made of 7 to 9 highly homologous variants, that appeared characteristic of ankylosing spondylitis blood.

No antigen has been assigned to these receptors. TCRdb called the 5' RACE reads again in MiXCR, with one record for every CDR3 protein. The table includes fewer than 650,000 distinct CDR3 sequences, about 13% detected once. The material sequenced was blood, either unsorted or a sorted T cell fraction (not recorded which). Every receptor here comes from a male donor with ankylosing spondylitis.

This clonotype was seen a few times. CDR3 region: CSALPPTVLATNEKLFF. The CDR3 DNA reads TGCAGTGCTCTTCCTCCTACAGTTCTTGCAACTAATGAAAAACTGTTTTTT. The gene calls are TRBV20-1 and TRBJ1-4; no reliable D call. The CDR3 contains 17 residues. CDR1 and CDR2 from the germline V gene are DFQATT and SNEGSKA (reference sequence). V lost 5 bases to trimming and J lost 0 bases, with 19 bases between them.

The chain uses TRBV20-1 and TRBJ2-5; D possibly matches TRBD1 or TRBD2 (6 bases each). Germline CDR1 is DFQATT and CDR2 is SNEGSKA (reference sequence). The CDR3 spans 15 residues. The ends were cut back, 4 bases at V and 5 bases at J, with 20 bases in the middle. This chain's CDR3 is CSATPRGVTWETQYF. Written as DNA, the CDR3 is TGCAGTGCTACCCCAAGGGGGGTTACGTGGGAGACCCAGTACTTC.

A few counts support this clonotype. This chain links TRBV12-5 with TRBJ1-3; D uncertain. V lost 5 bases to trimming and J lost 5 bases, with 16 bases between them. CDR1 is LGHNT, CDR2 FRNRAP, per germline. The CDR3 totals 15 residues. CDR3 sequence reads: CASGPSIGSRNTIYF. The CDR3 coding sequence is TGTGCTAGTGGTCCTTCCATCGGGTCAAGAAACACCATATATTTT.

The rearrangement joins TRBV20-1 to TRBJ2-1; D gene uncertain. Germline V lookup: CDR1 DFQATT, CDR2 SNEGSKA (reference sequence). This CDR3 spans 15 amino acids. V lost 3 bases and J 3 bases, leaving 15 bases between the germline ends. The CDR3 protein is CSASTPAPYYNEQFF. CDR3 DNA sequence: TGCAGTGCTAGTACCCCAGCCCCATACTACAATGAGCAGTTCTTC.

This clonotype was observed a few times. The chain joins TRBV7-2 to TRBJ2-1; D may correspond to TRBD1 or TRBD2 (5 bases each). The CDR3 is made up of 18 amino acids. CDR1 is SGHTA and CDR2 is FQGNSA in the germline V gene. Trimming shortened V by 0 bases and J by 7 bases, and 22 bases separated the two germline ends. This CDR3 reads CASSLASPGPAGPNEQFF. As DNA, the CDR3 is TGTGCCAGCAGCTTAGCGTCTCCGGGACCCGCGGGTCCAAATGAGCAGTTCTTC.